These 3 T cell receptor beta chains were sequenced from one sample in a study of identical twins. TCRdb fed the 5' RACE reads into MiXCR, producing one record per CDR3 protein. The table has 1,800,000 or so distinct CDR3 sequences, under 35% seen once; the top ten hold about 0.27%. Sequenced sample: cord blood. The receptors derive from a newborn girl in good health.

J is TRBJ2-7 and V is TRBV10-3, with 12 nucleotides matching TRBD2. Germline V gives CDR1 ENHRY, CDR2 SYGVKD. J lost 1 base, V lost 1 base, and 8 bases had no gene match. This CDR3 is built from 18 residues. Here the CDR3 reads CAISEFLTSGGQSYEQYF. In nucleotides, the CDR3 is TGTGCCATCAGTGAGTTCCTGACTAGCGGGGGCCAATCCTACGAGCAGTACTTC.

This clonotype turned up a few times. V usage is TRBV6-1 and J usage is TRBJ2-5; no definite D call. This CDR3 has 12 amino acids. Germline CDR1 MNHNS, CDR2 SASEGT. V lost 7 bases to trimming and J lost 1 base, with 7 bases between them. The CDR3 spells CASNPIQETQYF. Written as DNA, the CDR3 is TGTGCCAGCAACCCCATCCAAGAGACCCAGTACTTC.

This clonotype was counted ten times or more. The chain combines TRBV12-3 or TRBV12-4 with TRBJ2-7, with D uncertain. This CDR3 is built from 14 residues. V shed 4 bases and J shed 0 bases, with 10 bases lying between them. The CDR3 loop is CASSYRTNSYEQYF. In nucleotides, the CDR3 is TGTGCCAGCAGTTACAGAACTAACTCCTACGAGCAGTACTTC.